This T cell receptor beta chain originates from a study of blood T cell repertoires in COVID-19. Study information: Acute and convalescent COVID-19 samples came from the United States, Italy and Spain. From T cells, B-cell-depleted T cells, or PBMCs came the material, which was cDNA or gDNA.

Authors' analysis steps: Reference gene primer amplification gave nucleated cell count estimates. Data came from immunoSEQ multiplex PCR; TCRdb stores just in-frame clones and leaves some out. The V and J calls and clone size were taken over from that table, and D and trimming were inferred from the DNA. This sample has fewer than 200,000 clones; around 83% occur once, and the top ten carry around 8%. Germline trimming cut 0 bases from V and 0 bases from J; bases unmatched to any gene: 5. Germline V gene sequence: CDR1 SGDLS, CDR2 YYNGEE. The CDR3 covers 16 residues. The Seattle site enrolled patients during active infection and followed them longitudinally.

Specimen: peripheral blood. This TCR was recovered from a woman in her 70s with COVID-19, enrolled during active disease. This rearrangement joins TRBV9 to TRBJ2-7, with 8 bases identical to TRBD2. The DNA of the CDR3 is TGTGCCAGCAGCGTAGATGGCGGGAGGAACTCCTACGAGCAGTACTTC. It is translated as CASSVDGGRNSYEQYF.